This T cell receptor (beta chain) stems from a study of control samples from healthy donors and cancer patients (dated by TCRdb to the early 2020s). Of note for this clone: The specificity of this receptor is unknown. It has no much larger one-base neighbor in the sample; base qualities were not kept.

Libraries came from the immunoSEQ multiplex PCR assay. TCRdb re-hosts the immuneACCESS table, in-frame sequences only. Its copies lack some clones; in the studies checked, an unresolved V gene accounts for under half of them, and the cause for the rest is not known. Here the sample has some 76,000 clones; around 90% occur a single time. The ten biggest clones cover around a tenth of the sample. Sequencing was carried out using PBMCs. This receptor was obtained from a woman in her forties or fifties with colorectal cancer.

At the DNA level, the sequence is TGTGCCAGCAGCGTAGCTCCCGGGACCACTGAAGCTTTCTTT. The encoded protein is CASSVAPGTTEAFF. This chain is built from TRBV9 and TRBJ1-1, and TRBD1 may be the D gene, going by 5 matching bases. In the germline V gene, CDR1 corresponds to SGDLS and CDR2 to YYNGEE. Trimming costs V 0 bases and J 4 bases, and their ends lie 10 bases apart. The CDR3 runs 14 residues from the cysteine to the phenylalanine. This entry keeps only the CDR3 DNA: 42 bases, framed from base 1.